The rows below give T cell receptor beta chains drawn from one sample of a study of cytomegalovirus exposure and HLA in healthy donors. Repertoires were generated with immunoSEQ multiplex PCR, while TCRdb's copy carries only in-frame clones and drops some. Among approximately 120,000 clones, 81% were seen once, and the ten largest hold around 0.99%. The sequenced material came from PBMCs. The receptors were sampled from a woman aged 25 to 39 in good health and CMV-seronegative. Both conserved end residues are part of each CDR3. Fields, in order: V gene, J gene, clone size, D gene, CDR3 DNA, CDR3 protein. The D gene is left open where the match is weak. Not every row has a clone size; where given, it reads once, few, many or a size class.

TRBV18	TRBJ2-2	-	-	TGTGCCAGCTCACCATGGAGGGGTGGAAACACCGGGGAGCTGTTTTTT	CASSPWRGGNTGELFF
TRBV7-8	TRBJ1-5	-	-	TGTGCCAGCAGCTTAGTTAGGCAGGGGATACTTAGCAATCAGCCCCAGCATTTT	CASSLVRQGILSNQPQHF
TRBV6-6	TRBJ2-1	few	TRBD1	TGTGCCAGCAGTTCTTCCGGGACAGGGGGCAATGAGCAGTTCTTC	CASSSSGTGGNEQFF
TRBV4-2	TRBJ1-2	once	-	TGTGCCAGCAGCCAAGAGGTAGGCAGGCCCCTGGAGGATGGCTACACCTTC	CASSQEVGRPLEDGYTF
TRBV28	TRBJ2-2	-	TRBD2	TGTGCCAGCAAGGGACTAGCGGGAAACGGGGAGCTGTTTTTT	CASKGLAGNGELFF
TRBV7-9	TRBJ1-1	-	-	TGTGCCAGCAGCCCCCGGACAGCCTTGAACACTGAAGCTTTCTTT	CASSPRTALNTEAFF
TRBV19	TRBJ1-5	once	-	TGTGCCACCCGGGAGGGGGGCGGTTATCAGCCCCAGCATTTT	CATREGGGYQPQHF
TRBV5-1	TRBJ2-5	-	-	TGCGCCAGCTGGGCAGCTCAAGAGACCCAGTACTTC	CASWAAQETQYF
TRBV5-4	TRBJ2-7	-	TRBD1	TGTGCCAGCAGCTTGGATGTAGGGGGCAGAATCTACGAGCAGTACTTC	CASSLDVGGRIYEQYF
TRBV7-2	TRBJ2-1	-	TRBD2	TGTGCCAGCAGCTCCTCACCGGGAGGGGTTTACAATGAGCAGTTCTTC	CASSSSPGGVYNEQFF
TRBV2	TRBJ2-7	-	-	TGTGCCAGCAGTCCCACAGGATTTTACGAGCAGTACTTC	CASSPTGFYEQYF
TRBV6-5	TRBJ1-1	few	-	TGTGCCAGCAGTTACGGGCAAGGGAACACTGAAGCTTTCTTT	CASSYGQGNTEAFF
TRBV2	TRBJ1-1	-	-	TGTGCCAGCAGTAACAGGGATTGGATCACTGAAGCTTTCTTT	CASSNRDWITEAFF
TRBV5-1	TRBJ1-2	-	-	TGCGCCAGCAGCTTGGGGACAGATTTCTATGGCTACACCTTC	CASSLGTDFYGYTF
TRBV12-5	TRBJ2-6	-	TRBD1	TGTGCTAGTGGTTTGGTACTGGGACAGGGGGTTGGGGCCAACGTCCTGACTTTC	CASGLVLGQGVGANVLTF
TRBV7-2	TRBJ1-1	-	TRBD1	TGTGCCAGCAGCCCCGAGGGACAGTACACTGAAGCTTTCTTT	CASSPEGQYTEAFF
TRBV7-2	TRBJ1-2	-	-	TGTGCCAGCAGCTTCCGACGGGTAGGAGAATATGGCTACACCTTC	CASSFRRVGEYGYTF
TRBV4-2	TRBJ2-6	-	TRBD1	TGTGCCAGCAGCCAAGTTGGGGACAGTTTCTCTGGGGCCAACGTCCTGACTTTC	CASSQVGDSFSGANVLTF
TRBV10-2	TRBJ2-7	once	TRBD1	TGCGCCAGCAGCTCGGGGGGGACAGGGGCCGGCGAGCAGTACTTC	CASSSGGTGAGEQYF
TRBV13	TRBJ2-5	-	TRBD2	TGTGCCAGCACCCTAACTAGCGGGAGTGAGACCCAGTACTTC	CASTLTSGSETQYF
TRBV7-9	TRBJ2-7	-	-	TGTTCCAGCAACAAAGGAGGAGGAGGAGACGAGCAGTACTTC	CSSNKGGGGDEQYF
TRBV4-2	TRBJ2-1	-	TRBD2	TGTGCCAGCAGCCAAGAGCAAGCGGGATACAATGAGCAGTTCTTC	CASSQEQAGYNEQFF
TRBV10-1	TRBJ1-5	-	-	TGCGCCACCACACCAGAGCGGATTCAGCCCCAGCATTTT	CATTPERIQPQHF
TRBV5-1	TRBJ2-7	-	TRBD2	TGCGCCAGCAGCTGGGGGACTAGCGGGGGAGGTTCCTACGAGCAGTACTTC	CASSWGTSGGGSYEQYF
TRBV5-8	TRBJ1-1	once	-	TGTGCCAGCAGTCGACAGGCAATGAACACTGAAGCTTTCTTT	CASSRQAMNTEAFF
TRBV6-5	TRBJ1-1	few	-	TGTGCCAGCAGTTACTCGAGACAGGCCTCGGCTACTGAAGCTTTCTTT	CASSYSRQASATEAFF
TRBV4-1	TRBJ2-1	-	-	TGCGCCAGCAGCCAAACTTTTACAGGTACGGGTGGGAATGAGCAGTTCTTC	CASSQTFTGTGGNEQFF